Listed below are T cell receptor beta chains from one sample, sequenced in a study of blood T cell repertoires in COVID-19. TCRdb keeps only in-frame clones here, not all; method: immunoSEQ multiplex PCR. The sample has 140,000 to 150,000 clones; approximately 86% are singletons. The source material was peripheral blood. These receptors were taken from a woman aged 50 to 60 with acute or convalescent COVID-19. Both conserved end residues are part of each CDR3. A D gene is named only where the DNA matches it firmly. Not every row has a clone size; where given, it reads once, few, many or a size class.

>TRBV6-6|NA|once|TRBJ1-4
CASTRLWQANEKLFF
TGTGCCAGCACCCGCCTGTGGCAGGCGAATGAAAAACTGTTTTTT
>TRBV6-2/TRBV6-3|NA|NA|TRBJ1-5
CASSRSTESNNQPQHF
TGTGCCAGCAGTCGGTCTACAGAAAGCAATAATCAGCCCCAGCATTTT
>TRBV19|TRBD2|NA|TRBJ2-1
CASKSLAGRIQEQFF
TGTGCCAGTAAGTCTCTAGCGGGACGTATTCAAGAGCAGTTCTTC
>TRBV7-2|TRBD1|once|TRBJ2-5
CASRTGGQETQYF
TGTGCCAGCAGGACAGGGGGGCAAGAGACCCAGTACTTC
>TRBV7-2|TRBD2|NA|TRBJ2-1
CASSPRELAGGLQFF
TGTGCCAGCAGCCCCAGGGAACTAGCGGGGGGGCTCCAGTTCTTC
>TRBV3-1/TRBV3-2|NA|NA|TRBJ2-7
CASSQEWRGKSDEQYF
TGTGCCAGCAGCCAAGAGTGGAGGGGCAAAAGCGACGAGCAGTACTTC
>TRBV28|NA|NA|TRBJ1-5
CASSLSGNQPQHF
TGTGCCAGCAGTTTATCCGGTAATCAGCCCCAGCATTTT
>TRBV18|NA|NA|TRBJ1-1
CASSPLQGSVLGGTEAFF
TGTGCCAGCTCACCATTGCAGGGCTCCGTTCTCGGCGGCACTGAAGCTTTCTTT
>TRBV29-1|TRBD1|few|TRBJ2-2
CSGATGGGTGELFF
TGCAGCGGCGCGACAGGGGGAGGGACCGGGGAGCTGTTTTTT
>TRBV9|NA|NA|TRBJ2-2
CASSRTGELFF
TGTGCCAGCAGTCGTACCGGGGAGCTGTTTTTT
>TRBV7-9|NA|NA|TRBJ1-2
CASSLWTLGPETNYGYTF
TGTGCCAGCAGCCTTTGGACTCTAGGACCTGAGACTAACTATGGCTACACCTTC
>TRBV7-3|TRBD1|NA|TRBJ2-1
CASSLRQGAVDEQFF
TGTGCCAGCAGCTTAAGACAGGGGGCGGTTGACGAGCAGTTCTTC
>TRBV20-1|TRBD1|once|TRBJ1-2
CSASGTGGEKYGYTF
TGCAGTGCTAGTGGGACAGGGGGCGAAAAGTATGGCTACACCTTC
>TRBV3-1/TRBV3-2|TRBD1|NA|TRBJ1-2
CASSLGQGADGSYGYTF
TGTGCCAGCAGCTTAGGACAGGGGGCGGATGGGAGCTATGGCTACACCTTC
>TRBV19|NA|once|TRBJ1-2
CASSMPPGGYTF
TGTGCCAGTAGTATGCCCCCGGGTGGCTACACCTTC
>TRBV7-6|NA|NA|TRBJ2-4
CASSLAPGNNIQYF
TGTGCCAGCAGCTTAGCGCCAGGAAACAACATTCAGTACTTC
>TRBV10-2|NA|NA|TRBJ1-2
CASSESRTVGLGYTF
TGCGCCAGCAGTGAGTCGCGGACAGTGGGGCTTGGCTACACCTTC
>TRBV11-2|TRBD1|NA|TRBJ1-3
CASSPSGTAGNTIYF
TGTGCCAGCAGCCCTAGCGGGACAGCTGGAAACACCATATATTTT
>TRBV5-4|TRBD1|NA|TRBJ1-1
CASSRTGGGIEAFF
TGTGCCAGCAGTCGTACAGGGGGCGGTATTGAAGCTTTCTTT
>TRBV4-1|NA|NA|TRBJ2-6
CASSQEAVTAGANVLTF
TGCGCCAGCAGCCAAGAAGCCGTAACCGCTGGGGCCAACGTCCTGACTTTC
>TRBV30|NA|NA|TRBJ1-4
CAWSKPQGGYNEKLFF
TGTGCCTGGAGTAAACCCCAGGGAGGGTATAATGAAAAACTGTTTTTT
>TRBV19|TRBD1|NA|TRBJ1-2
CASSIQGAVYGYTF
TGTGCCAGTAGTATTCAGGGGGCAGTTTATGGCTACACCTTC
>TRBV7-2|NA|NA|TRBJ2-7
CASSLEGSGYEQYF
TGTGCCAGCAGCTTAGAGGGTAGCGGCTACGAGCAGTACTTC
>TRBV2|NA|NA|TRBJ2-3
CASSEPRGWLPDTQYF
TGTGCCAGCAGTGAACCAAGGGGCTGGTTGCCTGATACGCAGTATTTT
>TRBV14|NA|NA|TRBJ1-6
CASSRPGLSINSPLHF
TGTGCCAGCAGCCGACCGGGACTCAGTATAAATTCACCCCTCCACTTT
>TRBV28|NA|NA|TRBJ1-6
CAGGGVYNSPLHF
TGTGCCGGTGGAGGGGTCTATAATTCACCCCTCCACTTT
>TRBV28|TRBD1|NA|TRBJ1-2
CASSSTGGLGYTF
TGTGCCAGCAGTTCGACAGGGGGGTTAGGCTACACCTTC
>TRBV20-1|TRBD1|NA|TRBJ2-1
CSADRDNEQFF
TGCAGTGCGGACAGGGACAATGAGCAGTTCTTC
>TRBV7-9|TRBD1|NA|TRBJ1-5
CASSLGTGGPWSNQPQHF
TGTGCCAGCAGCTTAGGGACAGGGGGCCCGTGGAGCAATCAGCCCCAGCATTTT
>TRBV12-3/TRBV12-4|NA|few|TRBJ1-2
CASSLLSNYGYTF
TGTGCCAGCAGTTTACTCTCTAACTATGGCTACACCTTC
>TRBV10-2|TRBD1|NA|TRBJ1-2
CASSESLVGQGIYGYTF
TGCGCCAGCAGTGAGTCTCTTGTTGGACAGGGGATCTATGGCTACACCTTC
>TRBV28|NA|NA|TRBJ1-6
CASRIGLGSYNSPLHF
TGTGCCAGCAGAATTGGGCTGGGTTCCTATAATTCACCCCTCCACTTT
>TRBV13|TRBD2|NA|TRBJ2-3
CASSHGTSGRTDTQYF
TGTGCCAGCAGCCACGGGACTAGCGGGAGGACAGATACGCAGTATTTT
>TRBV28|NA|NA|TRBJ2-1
CASSFPRTASEQFF
TGTGCCAGCAGCTTCCCAAGAACTGCTAGTGAGCAGTTCTTC
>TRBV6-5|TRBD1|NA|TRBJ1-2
CASTRRTGDGYTF
TGTGCCAGCACCCGCCGGACAGGGGATGGCTACACCTTC
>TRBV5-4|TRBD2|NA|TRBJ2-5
CASSLGLAGKETQYF
TGTGCCAGCAGCCTGGGACTAGCGGGAAAGGAGACCCAGTACTTC
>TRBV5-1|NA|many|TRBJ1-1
CASSLVAIGQSTEAFF
TGCGCCAGCAGCTTGGTGGCAATTGGGCAGAGCACTGAAGCTTTCTTT
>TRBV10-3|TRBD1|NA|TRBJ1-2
CAISGTGSSGGYTF
TGTGCCATCAGTGGGACAGGGAGCTCTGGAGGCTACACCTTC
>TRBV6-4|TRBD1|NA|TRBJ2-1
CASSRDREPYNEQFF
TGTGCCAGCAGTAGAGACAGGGAACCCTACAATGAGCAGTTCTTC
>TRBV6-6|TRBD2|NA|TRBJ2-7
CATRRAGEGEQYF
TGTGCCACCCGCCGAGCGGGAGAGGGCGAGCAGTACTTC
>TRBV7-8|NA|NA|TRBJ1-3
CASSWNRVPSGNTIYF
TGTGCCAGCAGCTGGAACCGGGTCCCCTCTGGAAACACCATATATTTT